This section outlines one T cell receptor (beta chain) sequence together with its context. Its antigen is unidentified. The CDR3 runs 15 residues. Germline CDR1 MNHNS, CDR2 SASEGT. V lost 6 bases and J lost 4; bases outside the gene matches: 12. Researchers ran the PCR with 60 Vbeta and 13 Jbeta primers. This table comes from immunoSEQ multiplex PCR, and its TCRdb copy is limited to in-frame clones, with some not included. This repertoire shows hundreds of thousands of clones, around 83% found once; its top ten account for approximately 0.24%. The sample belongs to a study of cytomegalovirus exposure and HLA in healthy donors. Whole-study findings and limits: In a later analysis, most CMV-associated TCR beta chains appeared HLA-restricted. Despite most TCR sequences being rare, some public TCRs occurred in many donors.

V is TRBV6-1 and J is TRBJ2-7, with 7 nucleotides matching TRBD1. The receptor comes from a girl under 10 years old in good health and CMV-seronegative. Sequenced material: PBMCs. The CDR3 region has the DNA TGTGCCAGCAGGTCATTCCAGGGGGTGGGGTACGAGCAGTACTTC. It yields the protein CASRSFQGVGYEQYF.